This entry lists 30 T cell receptor beta chains sequenced from one sample in a study of shared clonotypes between healthy human individuals. Naive-designated CD8 cells lacked CD45RO, were positively enriched for CCR7, and omitted terminally differentiated effector memory CD45RA+ cells. Data came from immunoSEQ multiplex PCR; TCRdb stores just in-frame clones and leaves some out. The sample shows over 800,000 clones, around 92% of them seen only once. The sequencing input was naive CD8+ T cells sorted from blood. The source is a man aged 30 to 45 in good health.

The rearrangement joins TRBV5-8 to TRBJ2-7; either TRBD1 or TRBD2 may fit D (5 bases each). Germline V CDR1 and CDR2: SGHTS, YDEGEE. This CDR3 is built from 15 residues. Trimming stripped 0 bases from V and 2 bases from J, with 12 bases between. CDR3 region: CASSLGRGAAYEQYF. CDR3 DNA: TGTGCCAGCAGCTTGGGACGAGGGGCCGCCTACGAGCAGTACTTC.

For this clone: The sample holds other DNA sequences that translate to the same CDR3. The genes are TRBV19 and TRBJ1-1; D is unresolved. This CDR3 is built from 12 residues. Germline V gene sequence: CDR1 LNHDA, CDR2 SQIVND (reference sequence). The germline V and J ends were trimmed by 1 base and 2 bases, with 2 bases remaining between them. The CDR3 is CASSIGNTEAFF. The CDR3 nucleotides are TGTGCCAGTAGTATAGGAAACACTGAAGCTTTCTTT. The full variable domain, rest sourced from reference TRBV19 and TRBJ1-1, is DGGITQSPKYLFRKEGQNVTLSCEQNLNHDAMYWYRQDPGQGLRLIYYSQIVNDFQKGDIAEGYSVSREKKESFPLTVTSAQKNPTAFYLCASSIGNTEAFFGQGTRLTVV.

V gene TRBV30 combines with J gene TRBJ1-5, with no clear D. The CDR3 has 14 amino acids. CDR1 and CDR2 from the germline V gene are GTSNPN and SVGIG (reference sequence). Trimming cost V 2 bases and J 0 bases, with 8 bases left between them. The DNA for the CDR3 is TGTGCCTGGAGTTTTTCCCATAGCAATCAGCCCCAGCATTTT. Its protein is CAWSFSHSNQPQHF.

The chain recombines TRBV5-5 with TRBJ2-1; 15 positions match TRBD2. Trimming removed 4 bases from V and 8 bases from J; junction bases left unmatched: 7. CDR1 is SGHKS, CDR2 YYEKEE, per germline (reference sequence). This CDR3 spans 16 amino acids. CDR3 residues: CASSGRTSGRAHEQFF. DNA for the CDR3: TGTGCCAGCAGCGGGAGGACTAGCGGGAGGGCCCATGAGCAGTTCTTC. Supplemented by reference TRBV5-5 and TRBJ2-1, the full variable domain reads DAGVTQSPTHLIKTRGQQVTLRCSPISGHKSVSWYQQVLGQGPQFIFQYYEKEERGRGNFPDRFSARQFPNYSSELNVNALLLGDSALYLCASSGRTSGRAHEQFFGPGTRLTVL.

This clone occurred once. The chain uses TRBV11-2 and TRBJ2-5; possible D gene TRBD2, 6 bases. Germline CDR1 SGHAT, CDR2 FQNNGV. The CDR3 is made up of 14 amino acids. Between the trimmed V and J ends, which lost 5 bases and 5 bases, there was a span of 15 bases. The CDR3 loop is CASSTSTSRETQYF. CDR3 bases: TGTGCCAGCAGCACCTCGACTAGTAGGGAGACCCAGTACTTC.

The V call is TRBV6-6, the J call TRBJ2-5; D gene uncertain. V lost 1 base, J lost 1 base, and 10 bases lay in between. The CDR3 contains 15 residues. The germline V gene has CDR1 MNHNY and CDR2 SVGAGI (reference sequence). The CDR3 nucleotides read TGTGCCAGCAGTTACTTGACTTCCATCCAAGAGACCCAGTACTTC. The encoded protein is CASSYLTSIQETQYF.

This chain joins TRBV11-2 and TRBJ2-1; D is undetermined. From germline, CDR1 is SGHAT and CDR2 FQNNGV. Trimming shortened V by 4 bases and J by 8 bases, and 9 bases separated the two germline ends. There are 12 residues in the CDR3. The CDR3 DNA is TGTGCCAGCAGCTCCCCCGGCCATGAGCAGTTCTTC. Translated, it gives CASSSPGHEQFF.

The chain couples TRBV7-3 to TRBJ2-1, with 10 bases lining up with TRBD2. The V gene's germline CDR1 is SGHTA and CDR2 FQGTGA. CDR3 size: 15 residues. Germline trimming cut 2 bases from V and 6 bases from J; bases unmatched to any gene: 4. In nucleotides, the CDR3 is TGTGCCAGCAGCTTACTAGCGGGAGCGTTCAATGAGCAGTTCTTC. It translates to CASSLLAGAFNEQFF. Drawing the rest from reference TRBV7-3 and TRBJ2-1, the complete variable domain is GAGVSQTPSNKVTEKGKYVELRCDPISGHTALYWYRQSLGQGPEFLIYFQGTGAADDSGLPNDRFFAVRPEGSVSTLKIQRTERGDSAVYLCASSLLAGAFNEQFFGPGTRLTVL.

The chain couples TRBV11-2 to TRBJ2-4; a weak D match, TRBD2 (6 bases). The V gene's germline CDR1 is SGHAT and CDR2 FQNNGV. This CDR3 is built from 16 residues. V lost 5 bases and J lost 2, with 16 bases in between. The CDR3 loop reads CASSLGGLGTKNIQYF. Here the CDR3 DNA reads TGTGCCAGCAGCCTTGGGGGGTTGGGAACCAAAAACATTCAGTACTTC.

The J gene is TRBJ2-5, the V gene TRBV5-6; 10 bases align to TRBD1. This CDR3 region has 14 residues. The V gene end was trimmed by 4 bases and the J gene end by 4 bases; junction bases not matched to a gene: 4. Germline lookup yields CDR1 SGHDT and CDR2 YYEEEE. CDR3 bases: TGTGCCAGCAGCCATGGGACAGGGGTAGAGACCCAGTACTTC. Its translation is CASSHGTGVETQYF.

The rearrangement joins TRBV6-5 to TRBJ2-1; a possible D gene is TRBD2 (6 bases). Looked up from germline, CDR1 is MNHEY and CDR2 is SVGAGI. The CDR3 spans 15 residues. V was cut by 4 bases and J by 8 bases, with 18 bases left in between. CDR3 bases: TGTGCCAGCAGTTCCCATATCGGGGGTATCGATGAGCAGTTCTTC. Translated, it gives CASSSHIGGIDEQFF.

The rearrangement joins TRBV19 to TRBJ2-7; 10 nucleotides match TRBD2. The V gene's germline CDR1 is LNHDA and CDR2 SQIVND (reference sequence). The V gene end was trimmed by 9 bases and the J gene end by 6 bases; junction bases not matched to a gene: 14. This CDR3 contains 15 residues. The CDR3 here is CASSPHLAGAAEQYF. The CDR3 DNA sequence: TGTGCCAGCAGTCCGCACCTAGCGGGAGCGGCCGAGCAGTACTTC. The full variable domain, with the rest looked up from reference TRBV19 and TRBJ2-7, is DGGITQSPKYLFRKEGQNVTLSCEQNLNHDAMYWYRQDPGQGLRLIYYSQIVNDFQKGDIAEGYSVSREKKESFPLTVTSAQKNPTAFYLCASSPHLAGAAEQYFGPGTRLTVT.

This clone has only one observation. The chain combines TRBV10-3 with TRBJ2-1, with TRBD2 matching 10 bases. Trimming cost V 11 bases and J 3 bases; bases outside gene matches: 7. The germline V gene has CDR1 ENHRY and CDR2 SYGVKD. This CDR3 contains 14 residues. The CDR3 DNA is TGTGCCCCCCCGGGGACTAGCGTCTACAATGAGCAGTTCTTC. It codes for CAPPGTSVYNEQFF.

The chain couples TRBV11-2 to TRBJ2-3, with D possibly being TRBD1 (5 bases). V was pared by 5 bases and J by 9 bases, with 15 bases between. This CDR3 comprises 13 residues. The V gene's germline CDR1 is SGHAT and CDR2 FQNNGV. The CDR3 region is CASSGGFTGTQYF. The CDR3 bases are TGTGCCAGCAGCGGCGGCTTTACAGGCACGCAGTATTTT.

The chain uses TRBV6-1 and TRBJ2-7, with D possibly TRBD1 on 5 matching bases. V shed 2 bases and J shed 3 bases, with 8 bases lying between them. CDR1 MNHNS and CDR2 SASEGT come from the germline V gene. This CDR3 has 13 amino acids. This CDR3 is CASSEQGYYEQYF. In DNA form, the CDR3 reads TGTGCCAGCAGTGAACAGGGATACTACGAGCAGTACTTC.

CDR3: CASSKRGRDGNTGELFF. CDR3 in DNA: TGTGCCAGCAGCAAAAGGGGGCGGGACGGGAACACCGGGGAGCTGTTTTTT. This sequence joins TRBV21-1 and TRBJ2-2; TRBD1 is the table's D call and was not checked against the DNA. TRBV21-1 is a listed pseudogene. This CDR3 has 17 residues.

This chain joins TRBV11-2 and TRBJ2-3; TRBD1 is a possible D gene (6 bases). Between the trimmed V and J ends, which lost 4 bases and 1 base, there was a span of 15 bases. Germline values: CDR1 SGHAT, CDR2 FQNNGV. This CDR3 has 16 residues. CDR3 loop: CASSSLQGVGTDTQYF. CDR3 nucleotides: TGTGCCAGCAGCTCTCTACAGGGCGTAGGCACAGATACGCAGTATTTT.

V is TRBV15 and J is TRBJ2-7; D might be TRBD1 (5 bases). The CDR3 covers 17 residues. V gave up 5 bases and J gave up 4 bases, with 24 bases separating them. Germline V gives CDR1 LNHNV, CDR2 YYDKDF (reference sequence). CDR3 region: CATSPMLQESTRYEQYF. Written as DNA, the CDR3 is TGTGCCACCAGCCCTATGCTACAGGAGAGTACCCGATACGAGCAGTACTTC.

This clone was observed a single time. The chain couples TRBV28 to TRBJ2-2, with 7 bases fitting TRBD1. Trimming cost V 7 bases and J 5 bases; bases outside gene matches: 10. Germline V gene lookup returns CDR1 MDHEN and CDR2 SYDVKM. The CDR3 runs to 15 residues. The CDR3 nucleotides are TGTGCCAGCACCCCCGAAGGGGGCCAAACCGGGGAGCTGTTTTTT. It codes for CASTPEGGQTGELFF.

The chain has TRBV5-1 and TRBJ1-2; a weak D match, TRBD1 (5 bases). CDR3 length: 18 amino acids. CDR1 and CDR2 from the germline V gene are SGHRS and YFSETQ. V was clipped by 1 base and J by 5 bases, with 24 bases between them. DNA for the CDR3: TGCGCCAGCAGCTTGAGTCTCCCGGGGAGGGGACTTGGGTATGGCTACACCTTC. It is translated as CASSLSLPGRGLGYGYTF. Variable domain in full (rest from reference TRBV5-1 and TRBJ1-2): KAGVTQTPRYLIKTRGQQVTLSCSPISGHRSVSWYQQTPGQGLQFLFEYFSETQRNKGNFPGRFSGRQFSNSRSEMNVSTLELGDSALYLCASSLSLPGRGLGYGYTFGSGTRLTVV.

V gene TRBV9 combines with J gene TRBJ2-7, with 8 bases lining up with TRBD2. Germline values: CDR1 SGDLS, CDR2 YYNGEE. The CDR3 is 15 residues long. After removal of 3 bases from V and 4 bases from J, the junction contained 9 bases not matched to a gene. CDR3 nucleotide sequence: TGTGCCAGCAGCGAGTCCTCGGGACTAGTTTACGAGCAGTACTTC. This codes for CASSESSGLVYEQYF.

This chain uses TRBV27 with TRBJ1-2; D is undetermined. Trimming removed 6 bases at V and 5 bases at J, with 10 bases between. The CDR3 is 12 amino acids. Germline CDR1 is MNHEY and CDR2 is SMNVEV (reference sequence). The CDR3 reads CASSTEGYGYTF. Here the CDR3 DNA reads TGTGCCAGCAGCACGGAGGGATATGGCTACACCTTC.

V and J are TRBV5-1 and TRBJ2-2; TRBD1 aligns across 7 bases. With 4 bases clipped from V and 3 bases from J, the junction kept 6 bases outside the gene matches. The CDR3 is 15 residues long. Germline V gives CDR1 SGHRS, CDR2 YFSETQ. For the CDR3, the DNA is TGCGCCAGCAGCCCGGACAGGCGGGACACCGGGGAGCTGTTTTTT. This gives the protein CASSPDRRDTGELFF.

The rearrangement links TRBV29-1 to TRBJ2-2, with D maybe TRBD1 (6 bases). V lost 5 bases and J 1 base, leaving 8 bases between the germline ends. Germline V gives CDR1 SQVTM, CDR2 ANQGSEA. The CDR3 has 13 amino acids. The CDR3 DNA sequence: TGCAGCGTTCCGGGACAGAACACCGGGGAGCTGTTTTTT. This codes for CSVPGQNTGELFF.

In the case of this clone: Other DNA variants within this sample encode the same CDR3. The rearrangement links TRBV9 to TRBJ2-3; D gene ambiguous. CDR3 size: 13 residues. Trimming pared 2 bases from V and 1 base from J, leaving 5 bases between. Germline CDR1 is SGDLS and CDR2 is YYNGEE. The CDR3 protein is CASSVSGTDTQYF. The CDR3 DNA reads as TGTGCCAGCAGCGTGAGCGGCACAGATACGCAGTATTTT.

The rearrangement links TRBV10-2 to TRBJ2-5; 9 nucleotides align to TRBD2. This CDR3 is built from 17 residues. Trimming took 3 bases from V and 5 from J; bases not matched to a gene: 13. Germline CDR1 reads WSHSY; CDR2 reads SAAADI. Here the CDR3 DNA reads TGCGCCAGCAGTGAACTTAGCGGGAGTGACGGGAGGGAGACCCAGTACTTC. The encoded protein is CASSELSGSDGRETQYF.

This clone was found a few times. The genes are TRBV27 and TRBJ1-1; the D is unclear. The V gene lost 6 bases and the J gene lost 0 bases, with 17 bases spanning the gap. Per the germline V gene, CDR1 is MNHEY and CDR2 is SMNVEV (reference sequence). This CDR3 contains 16 residues. The CDR3 DNA reads as TGTGCCAGCAGCAGCTTGGGTAGGGAGATGAACACTGAAGCTTTCTTT. It translates to CASSSLGREMNTEAFF.

This clone was recorded only once. The chain couples TRBV6-5 to TRBJ2-7; 9 nucleotides agree with TRBD1. The CDR3 consists of 16 residues. Germline CDR1 MNHEY, CDR2 SVGAGI. Losses at the gene ends were 4 bases for V and 5 bases for J; bases not matched to a gene: 12. The CDR3 is CASSSRRQGVRNEQYF. The CDR3 nucleotides are TGTGCCAGCAGTTCTCGGAGACAGGGGGTGAGGAACGAGCAGTACTTC.

CDR3 in amino acids: CSVFLAEVNYGNEQFF. The CDR3 DNA sequence: TGCAGCGTTTTTCTAGCAGAAGTGAACTACGGCAATGAGCAGTTCTTC. The chain recombines TRBV29-1 with TRBJ2-1; D is possibly TRBD2 (5 bases). This CDR3 has 16 residues. Trimming left V 5 bases short and J 6 bases short, with 23 bases between. Germline assignment: CDR1 SQVTM and CDR2 ANQGSEA.

The chain carries TRBV5-1 and TRBJ2-1, with 9 bases lining up with TRBD2. Germline V lookup: CDR1 SGHRS, CDR2 YFSETQ. This CDR3 region has 18 residues. Trimming removed 0 bases from V and 0 bases from J; junction bases left unmatched: 7. The CDR3 spells CASSLAIDSGSSYNEQFF. The CDR3 DNA is TGCGCCAGCAGCTTGGCCATAGATAGCGGGAGCTCCTACAATGAGCAGTTCTTC.